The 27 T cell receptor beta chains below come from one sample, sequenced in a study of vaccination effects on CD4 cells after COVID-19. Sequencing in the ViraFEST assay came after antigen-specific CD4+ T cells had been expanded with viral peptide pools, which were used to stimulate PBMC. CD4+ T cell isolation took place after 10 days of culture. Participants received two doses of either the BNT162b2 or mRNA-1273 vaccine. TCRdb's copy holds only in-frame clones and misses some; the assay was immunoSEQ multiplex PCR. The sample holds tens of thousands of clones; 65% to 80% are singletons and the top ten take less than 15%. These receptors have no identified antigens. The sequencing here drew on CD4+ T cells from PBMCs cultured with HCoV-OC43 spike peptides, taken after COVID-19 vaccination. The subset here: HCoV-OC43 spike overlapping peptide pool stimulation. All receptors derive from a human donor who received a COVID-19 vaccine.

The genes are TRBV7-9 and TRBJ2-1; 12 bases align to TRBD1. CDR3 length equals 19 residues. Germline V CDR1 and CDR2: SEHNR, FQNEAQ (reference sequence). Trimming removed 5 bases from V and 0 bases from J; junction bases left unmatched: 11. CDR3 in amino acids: CASSPRGQGAGRSYNEQFF. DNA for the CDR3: TGTGCCAGCAGCCCTCGGGGACAGGGGGCGGGTCGCTCCTACAATGAGCAGTTCTTC.

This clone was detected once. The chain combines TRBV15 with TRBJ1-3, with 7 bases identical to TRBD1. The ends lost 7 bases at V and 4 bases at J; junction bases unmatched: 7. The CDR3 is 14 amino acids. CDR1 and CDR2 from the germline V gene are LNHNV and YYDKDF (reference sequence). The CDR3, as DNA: TGTGCCACCAACCGCAGGGGGGTGGGAAACACCATATATTTT. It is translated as CATNRRGVGNTIYF.

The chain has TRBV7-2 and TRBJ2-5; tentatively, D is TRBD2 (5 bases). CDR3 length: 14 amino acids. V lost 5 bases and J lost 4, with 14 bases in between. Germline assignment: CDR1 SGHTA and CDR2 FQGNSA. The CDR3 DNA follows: TGTGCCAGCAGCGGAAATGGAGGTGGAGAGACCCAGTACTTC. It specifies CASSGNGGGETQYF.

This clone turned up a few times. CDR3 loop: CASSPGSGGATEAFF. The CDR3 DNA reads as TGCGCCAGCAGCCCCGGTTCAGGGGGGGCTACTGAAGCTTTCTTT. The chain couples TRBV5-1 to TRBJ1-1; the match to TRBD1 covers 7 bases. The CDR3 loop spans 15 amino acids. CDR1 is SGHRS, CDR2 YFSETQ, per germline. After removal of 4 bases from V and 5 bases from J, the junction contained 11 bases not matched to a gene. Using reference TRBV5-1 and TRBJ1-1 for the parts outside the CDR3, the full variable domain is KAGVTQTPRYLIKTRGQQVTLSCSPISGHRSVSWYQQTPGQGLQFLFEYFSETQRNKGNFPGRFSGRQFSNSRSEMNVSTLELGDSALYLCASSPGSGGATEAFFGQGTRLTVV.

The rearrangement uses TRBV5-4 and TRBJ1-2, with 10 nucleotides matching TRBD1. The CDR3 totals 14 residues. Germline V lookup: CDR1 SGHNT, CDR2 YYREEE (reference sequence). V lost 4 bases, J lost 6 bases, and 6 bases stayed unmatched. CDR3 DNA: TGTGCCAGCAGCCAAGGACAGGGGGAGAATGGCTACACCTTC. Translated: CASSQGQGENGYTF.

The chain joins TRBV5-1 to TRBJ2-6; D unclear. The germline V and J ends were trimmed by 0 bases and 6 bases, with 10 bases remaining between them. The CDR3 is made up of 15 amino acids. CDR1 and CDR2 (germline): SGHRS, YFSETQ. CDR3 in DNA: TGCGCCAGCAGCTTGGAAGGTATAGCGGCCAACGTCCTGACTTTC. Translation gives CASSLEGIAANVLTF.

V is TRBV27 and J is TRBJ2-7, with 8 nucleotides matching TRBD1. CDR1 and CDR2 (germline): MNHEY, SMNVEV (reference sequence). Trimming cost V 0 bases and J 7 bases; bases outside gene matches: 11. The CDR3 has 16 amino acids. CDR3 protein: CASSLSSYRGYREQYF. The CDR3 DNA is TGTGCCAGCAGTTTATCCTCCTACAGGGGGTATCGGGAGCAGTACTTC.

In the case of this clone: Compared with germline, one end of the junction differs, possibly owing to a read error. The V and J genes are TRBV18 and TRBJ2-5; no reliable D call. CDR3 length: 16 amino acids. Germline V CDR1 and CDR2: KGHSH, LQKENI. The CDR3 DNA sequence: TGTGCCAGCTCACCGCTTCTCTTAATGCGACAAGCGACCCAGTACTTC. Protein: CASSPLLLMRQATQYF.

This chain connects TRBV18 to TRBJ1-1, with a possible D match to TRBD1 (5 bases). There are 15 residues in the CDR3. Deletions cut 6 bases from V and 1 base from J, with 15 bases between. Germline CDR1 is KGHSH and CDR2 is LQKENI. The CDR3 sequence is CASSQQRQRNTEAFF. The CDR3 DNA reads TGTGCCAGCTCCCAACAGAGACAGAGGAACACTGAAGCTTTCTTT.

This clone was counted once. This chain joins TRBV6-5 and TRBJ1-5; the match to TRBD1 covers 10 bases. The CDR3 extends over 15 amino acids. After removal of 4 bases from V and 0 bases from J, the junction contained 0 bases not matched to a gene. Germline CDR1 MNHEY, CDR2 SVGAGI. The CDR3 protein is CASSWDRGSNQPQHF. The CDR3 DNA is TGTGCCAGCAGTTGGGACAGGGGTAGCAATCAGCCCCAGCATTTT.

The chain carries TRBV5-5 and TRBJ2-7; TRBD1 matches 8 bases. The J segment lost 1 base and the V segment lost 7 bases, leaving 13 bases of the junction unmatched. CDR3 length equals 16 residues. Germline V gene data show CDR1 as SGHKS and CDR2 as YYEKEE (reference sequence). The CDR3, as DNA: TGTGCCAGCGGCGGAGGAGGACAGGGCCTTTCCTACGAGCAGTACTTC. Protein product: CASGGGGQGLSYEQYF.

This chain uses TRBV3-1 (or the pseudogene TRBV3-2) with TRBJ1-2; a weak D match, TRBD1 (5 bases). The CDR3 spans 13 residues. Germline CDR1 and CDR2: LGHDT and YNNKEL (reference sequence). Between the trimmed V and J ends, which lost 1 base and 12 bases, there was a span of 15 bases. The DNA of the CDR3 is TGTGCCAGCAGCCAAGGATCCGGGACTCCGGACACCTTC. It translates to CASSQGSGTPDTF.

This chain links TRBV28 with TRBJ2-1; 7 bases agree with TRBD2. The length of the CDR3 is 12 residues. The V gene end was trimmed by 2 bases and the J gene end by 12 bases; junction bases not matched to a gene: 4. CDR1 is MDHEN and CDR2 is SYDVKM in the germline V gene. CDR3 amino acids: CASSLIAGGQFF. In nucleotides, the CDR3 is TGTGCCAGCAGTTTAATAGCGGGTGGGCAGTTCTTC.

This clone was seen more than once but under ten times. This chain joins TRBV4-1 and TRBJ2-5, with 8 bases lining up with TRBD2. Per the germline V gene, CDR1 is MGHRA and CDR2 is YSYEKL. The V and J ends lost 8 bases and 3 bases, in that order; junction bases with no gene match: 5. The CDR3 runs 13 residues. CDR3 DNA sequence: TGCGCCAGCTCCAGACTAGCGAAAGAGACCCAGTACTTC. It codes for CASSRLAKETQYF.

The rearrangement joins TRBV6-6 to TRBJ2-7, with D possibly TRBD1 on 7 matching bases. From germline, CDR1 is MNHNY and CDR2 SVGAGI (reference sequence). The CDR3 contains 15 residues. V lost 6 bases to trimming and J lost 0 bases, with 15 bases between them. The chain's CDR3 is CASSLRQGGSYEQYF. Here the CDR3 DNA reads TGTGCCAGCAGCCTAAGACAGGGAGGCTCCTACGAGCAGTACTTC.

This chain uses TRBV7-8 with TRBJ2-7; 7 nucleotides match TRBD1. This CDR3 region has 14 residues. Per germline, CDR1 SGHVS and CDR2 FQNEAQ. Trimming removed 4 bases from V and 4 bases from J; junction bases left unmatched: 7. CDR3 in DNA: TGTGCCAGCAGCTCCGACAGGGTGGGGTACGAGCAGTACTTC. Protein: CASSSDRVGYEQYF. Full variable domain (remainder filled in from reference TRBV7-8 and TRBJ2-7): GAGVSQSPRYKVAKRGQDVALRCDPISGHVSLFWYQQALGQGPEFLTYFQNEAQLDKSGLPSDRFFAERPEGSVSTLKIQRTQQEDSAVYLCASSSDRVGYEQYFGPGTRLTVT.

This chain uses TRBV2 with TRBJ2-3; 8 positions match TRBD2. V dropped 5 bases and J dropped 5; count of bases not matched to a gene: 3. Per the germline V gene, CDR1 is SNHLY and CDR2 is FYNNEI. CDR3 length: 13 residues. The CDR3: CASSKLAGDTQYF. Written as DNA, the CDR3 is TGTGCCAGCAGTAAGCTAGCGGGAGATACGCAGTATTTT.

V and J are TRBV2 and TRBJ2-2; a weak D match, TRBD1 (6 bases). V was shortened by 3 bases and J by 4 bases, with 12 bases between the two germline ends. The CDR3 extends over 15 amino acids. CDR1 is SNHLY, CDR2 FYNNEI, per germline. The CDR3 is CASSDVGAGTGELFF. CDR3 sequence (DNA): TGTGCCAGCAGTGACGTGGGGGCAGGCACCGGGGAGCTGTTTTTT.

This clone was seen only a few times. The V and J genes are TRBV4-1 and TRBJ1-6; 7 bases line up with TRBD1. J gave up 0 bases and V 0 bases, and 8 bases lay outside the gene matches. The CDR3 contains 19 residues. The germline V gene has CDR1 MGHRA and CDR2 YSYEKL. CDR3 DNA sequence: TGCGCCAGCAGCCAAGATACACAGGGGTACTACTCCTATAATTCACCCCTCCACTTT. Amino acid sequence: CASSQDTQGYYSYNSPLHF.

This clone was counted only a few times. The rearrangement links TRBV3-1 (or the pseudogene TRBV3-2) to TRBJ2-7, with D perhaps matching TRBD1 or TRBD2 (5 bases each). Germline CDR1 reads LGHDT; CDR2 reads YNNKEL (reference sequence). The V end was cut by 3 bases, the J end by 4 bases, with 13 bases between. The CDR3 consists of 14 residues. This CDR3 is CASSQRGSGYEQYF. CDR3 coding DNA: TGTGCCAGCAGCCAGAGGGGCTCAGGGTACGAGCAGTACTTC.

CDR3 sequence reads: CASKGQGSNTEAFF. DNA for the CDR3: TGCGCCAGCAAGGGACAGGGGTCGAACACTGAAGCTTTCTTT. The genes are TRBV5-1 and TRBJ1-1, with 10 bases lining up with TRBD1. V dropped 6 bases and J dropped 1; count of bases not matched to a gene: 3. The CDR3 spans 14 residues. Germline V gene sequence: CDR1 SGHRS, CDR2 YFSETQ.

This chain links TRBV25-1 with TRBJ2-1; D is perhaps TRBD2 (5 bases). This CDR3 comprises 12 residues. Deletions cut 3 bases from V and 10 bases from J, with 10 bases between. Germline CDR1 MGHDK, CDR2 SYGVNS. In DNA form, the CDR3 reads TGTGCCAGCAGTGATTCTAGCAGAGAGCAGTTCTTC. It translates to CASSDSSREQFF.

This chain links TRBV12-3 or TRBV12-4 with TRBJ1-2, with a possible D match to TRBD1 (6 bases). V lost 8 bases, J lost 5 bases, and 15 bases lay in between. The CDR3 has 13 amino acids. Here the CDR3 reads CASSNDRNYGYTF. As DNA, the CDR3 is TGTGCCAGCTCCAACGACAGGAATTATGGCTACACCTTC.

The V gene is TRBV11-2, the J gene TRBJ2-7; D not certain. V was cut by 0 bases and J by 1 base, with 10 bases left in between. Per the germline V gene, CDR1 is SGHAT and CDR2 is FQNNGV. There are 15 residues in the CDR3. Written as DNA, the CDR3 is TGTGCCAGCAGCTTAGAAGGGCGCTCGTCCTACGAGCAGTACTTC. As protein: CASSLEGRSSYEQYF.

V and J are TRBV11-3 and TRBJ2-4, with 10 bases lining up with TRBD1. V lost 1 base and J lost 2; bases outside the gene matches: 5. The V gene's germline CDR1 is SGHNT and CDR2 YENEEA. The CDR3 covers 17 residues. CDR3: CASSLGGTGDTKNIQYF. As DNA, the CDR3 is TGTGCCAGCAGCTTAGGCGGGACAGGGGATACCAAAAACATTCAGTACTTC.

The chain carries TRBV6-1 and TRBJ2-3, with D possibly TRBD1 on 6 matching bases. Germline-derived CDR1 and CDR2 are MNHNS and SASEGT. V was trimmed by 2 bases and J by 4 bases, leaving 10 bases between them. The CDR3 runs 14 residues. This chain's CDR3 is CASSEQGGADTQYF. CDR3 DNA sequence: TGTGCCAGCAGTGAACAAGGGGGAGCAGATACGCAGTATTTT.

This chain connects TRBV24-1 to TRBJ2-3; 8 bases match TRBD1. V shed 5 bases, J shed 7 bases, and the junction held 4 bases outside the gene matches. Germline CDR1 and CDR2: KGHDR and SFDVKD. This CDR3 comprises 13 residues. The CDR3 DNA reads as TGTGCCACCAGTGCCAGGGGGCTTTATACGCAGTATTTT. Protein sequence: CATSARGLYTQYF.